This is a list of T cell receptor beta chains from one sample in a study of cytomegalovirus exposure and HLA in healthy donors. TCRdb's copy holds only in-frame clones and misses some; the assay was immunoSEQ multiplex PCR. Here the sample spans some 90,000 clones, about 81% being singletons. Sequencing was carried out using PBMCs. These receptors all stem from a man in his forties in good health and CMV-seronegative. Both conserved end residues are part of each CDR3. D genes are given only for firm matches. Clone size appears in some rows only: once, few, many, or a class for an expanded clone.

TRBD1	TRBV11-2	NA	TRBJ1-5	TGTGCCAGCGCGACGGGACAGGGATACCAGCCCCAGCATTTT	CASATGQGYQPQHF
NA	TRBV5-4	NA	TRBJ2-7	TGTGCCAGCAGCACCAATACGTTTTCCGGTCGTTCGGGAAACGAGCAGTACTTC	CASSTNTFSGRSGNEQYF
TRBD1	TRBV7-6	few	TRBJ2-7	TGTGCCAGCAGCCCAGAGACAGGGGGGTTGGGCGAGCAGTACTTC	CASSPETGGLGEQYF
NA	TRBV7-2	NA	TRBJ1-1	TGTGCCAGCAGCCTAAAAGTGGGGGGGGCTGAAGCTTTCTTT	CASSLKVGGAEAFF
TRBD1	TRBV5-6	NA	TRBJ2-7	TGTGCCAGCAGCGAGGTAGGGACAGGGGGGCGGGAGCAGTACTTC	CASSEVGTGGREQYF
NA	TRBV5-5	once	TRBJ2-5	TGTGCCAGCAGCTTGAATGTCGTCGGAGGGGAGACCCAGTACTTC	CASSLNVVGGETQYF
TRBD2	TRBV6-5	NA	TRBJ2-7	TGTGCCAGCAGGCCGTGGGAGCGGGATCACTACGAGCAGTACTTC	CASRPWERDHYEQYF
NA	TRBV18	NA	TRBJ2-2	TGTGCCAGCGGAGGTTTTGTCTTCGGGGAGCTGTTTTTT	CASGGFVFGELFF
NA	TRBV13	NA	TRBJ1-1	TGTGCCAGCAGCTCGACAACGCAAAATGAAGCTTTCTTT	CASSSTTQNEAFF
TRBD1	TRBV6-5	NA	TRBJ1-4	TGTGCCAGCGGCCCGGGACAGGGATTAGGAAAACTGTTTTTT	CASGPGQGLGKLFF
NA	TRBV5-8	NA	TRBJ1-3	TGTGCCAGCAGCTACGGGAGCTCTGGAAACACCATATATTTT	CASSYGSSGNTIYF
TRBD2	TRBV5-1	NA	TRBJ2-7	TGCGCCAGCAGCTTAGAGACTAGCGGGGGGCCCCCCTACGAGCAGTACTTC	CASSLETSGGPPYEQYF
TRBD1	TRBV6-1	NA	TRBJ1-6	TGTGCCAGCAGTGAAGGAATGGCAGGGGGCAGTAGGACCTATAATTCACCCCTCCACTTT	CASSEGMAGGSRTYNSPLHF
NA	TRBV5-1	few	TRBJ1-2	TGCGCCAGCAGCCTCGGACAGACTTCCTATGGCTACACCTTC	CASSLGQTSYGYTF
NA	TRBV14	few	TRBJ1-6	TGTGCCAGCAGCCAAGATAGCGGGTTGGATTCACCCCTCCACTTT	CASSQDSGLDSPLHF
NA	TRBV6-5	NA	TRBJ2-2	TGTGCCAGCAGTTCTCAGGGGTCCGGGGAGCTGTTTTTT	CASSSQGSGELFF
TRBD1	TRBV15	NA	TRBJ1-3	TGTGCCACCAGCCGGGACAGGGTGATCGAAAACACCATATATTTT	CATSRDRVIENTIYF
NA	TRBV27	NA	TRBJ2-2	TGTGCCAGCAGGCTTGGGACAACCGGGGAGCTGTTTTTT	CASRLGTTGELFF
TRBD2	TRBV2	NA	TRBJ2-2	TGTGCCAGCAGTGGGAGCGGGAGCCAAACCGGGGAGCTGTTTTTT	CASSGSGSQTGELFF
NA	TRBV30	NA	TRBJ1-2	TGTGCCTGGAGCGCCCACAGGGCCAACTATGGCTACACCTTC	CAWSAHRANYGYTF
NA	TRBV21-1	NA	TRBJ2-1	TGTGCCAGCAGCAGGAAACGGGGGGGGTACTACAATGAGCAGTTCTTC	CASSRKRGGYYNEQFF
TRBD2	TRBV7-6	NA	TRBJ2-1	TGTGCCAGCAGCTTAGCAGCGGGGGGGCTTTGTGAGCAGTTCTTC	CASSLAAGGLCEQFF
TRBD1	TRBV5-1	NA	TRBJ2-7	TGCGCCAGCAGCTCAGGACAGGGAAATGGCGAGCAGTACTTC	CASSSGQGNGEQYF
NA	TRBV5-1	NA	TRBJ1-1	TGCGCCAGCAGCCAGGACAGCAGGAACACTGAAGCTTTCTTT	CASSQDSRNTEAFF
TRBD1	TRBV5-1	NA	TRBJ2-7	TGCGCCAGCAGCCACACCCGGGACAGTTACGAGCAGTACTTC	CASSHTRDSYEQYF
TRBD1	TRBV16	NA	TRBJ1-1	TGTGCCAGCAGCCAATTGGGACAGGGGCAGAACACTGAAGCTTTCTTT	CASSQLGQGQNTEAFF
NA	TRBV19	few	TRBJ1-6	TGTGCCAGTAGCCATGTCTATAATTCACCCCTCCACTTT	CASSHVYNSPLHF
TRBD1	TRBV7-3	NA	TRBJ2-5	TGTGCCAGCAGCTTAACCGCAGGGGGCGCAGAGACCCAGTACTTC	CASSLTAGGAETQYF
TRBD1	TRBV4-1	NA	TRBJ1-6	TGCGCCAGCGGACAGGGGGGGATATATAATTCACCCCTCCACTTT	CASGQGGIYNSPLHF
NA	TRBV2	NA	TRBJ1-5	TGTGCCAGCCGGGACAAAAAAGGCAATCAGCCCCAGCATTTT	CASRDKKGNQPQHF
TRBD2	TRBV5-5	NA	TRBJ2-5	TGTGCCAGCAGCTTGAGGTCGCGGGGGGGGCCCCAAGAGACCCAGTACTTC	CASSLRSRGGPQETQYF
NA	TRBV7-6	once	TRBJ1-6	TGTGCCAGCAGCTTAGGGCGGGGGAATAATTCACCCCTCCACTTT	CASSLGRGNNSPLHF
NA	TRBV11-3	NA	TRBJ2-7	TGTGCCAGCAGCGAAACCAGGGGCGAGCAGTACTTC	CASSETRGEQYF
NA	TRBV7-9	NA	TRBJ2-7	TGTGCCAGCAGCCACTTACAGGGCGACGAGCAGTACTTC	CASSHLQGDEQYF